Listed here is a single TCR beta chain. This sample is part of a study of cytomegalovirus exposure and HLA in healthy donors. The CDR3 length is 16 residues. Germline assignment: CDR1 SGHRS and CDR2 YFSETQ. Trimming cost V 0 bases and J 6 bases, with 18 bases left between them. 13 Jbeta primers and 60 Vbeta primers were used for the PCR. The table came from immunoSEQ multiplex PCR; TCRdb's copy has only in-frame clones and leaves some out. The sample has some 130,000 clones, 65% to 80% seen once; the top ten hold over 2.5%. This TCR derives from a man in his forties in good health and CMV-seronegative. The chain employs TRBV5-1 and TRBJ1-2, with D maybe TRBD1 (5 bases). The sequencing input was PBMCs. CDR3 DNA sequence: TGCGCCAGCAGCTTGGGAACCATAGGGCAGGGAAATGGCTACACCTTC. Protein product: CASSLGTIGQGNGYTF.